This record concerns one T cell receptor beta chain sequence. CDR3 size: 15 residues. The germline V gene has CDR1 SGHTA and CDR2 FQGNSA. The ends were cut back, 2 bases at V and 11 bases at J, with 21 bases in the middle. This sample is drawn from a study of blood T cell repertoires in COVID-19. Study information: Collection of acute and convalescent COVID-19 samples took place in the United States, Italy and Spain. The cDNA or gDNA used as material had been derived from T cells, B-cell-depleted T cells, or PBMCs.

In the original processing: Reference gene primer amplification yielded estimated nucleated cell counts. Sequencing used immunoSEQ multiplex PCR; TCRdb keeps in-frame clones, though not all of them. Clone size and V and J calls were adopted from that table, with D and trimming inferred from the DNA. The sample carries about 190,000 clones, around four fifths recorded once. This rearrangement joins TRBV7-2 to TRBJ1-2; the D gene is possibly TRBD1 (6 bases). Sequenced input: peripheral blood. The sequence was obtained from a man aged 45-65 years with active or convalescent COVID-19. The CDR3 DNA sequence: TGTGCCAGCAGCTTACCGTTAGGAAACAGGGAAGTTTACACCTTC. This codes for CASSLPLGNREVYTF.